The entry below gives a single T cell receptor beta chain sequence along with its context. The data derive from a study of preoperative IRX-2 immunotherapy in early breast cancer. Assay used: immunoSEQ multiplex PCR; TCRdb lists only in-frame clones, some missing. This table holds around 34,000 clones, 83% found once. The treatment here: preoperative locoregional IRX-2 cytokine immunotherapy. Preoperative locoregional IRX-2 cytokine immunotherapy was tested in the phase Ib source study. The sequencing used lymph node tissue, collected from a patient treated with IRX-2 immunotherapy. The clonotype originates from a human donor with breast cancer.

The CDR3 DNA sequence: TGTGCCAGCGGCAGGACGGGGGTTACCTACAATGAGCAGTTCTTC. Translating gives CASGRTGVTYNEQFF. The chain joins TRBV11-3 to TRBJ2-1; the D gene is possibly TRBD2 (6 bases). Germline V gene sequence: CDR1 SGHNT, CDR2 YENEEA. Deletions cut 8 bases from V and 2 bases from J, with 16 bases between. CDR3 length: 15 residues.